This T cell receptor beta chain was observed in a study of cytomegalovirus exposure and HLA in healthy donors. Study-wide background: A data release that came early held tens of millions of unique TCRs from HLA-typed donors.

CDR1 and CDR2 from the germline V gene are KGHSH and LQKENI. This CDR3 has 14 residues. Between the trimmed V and J ends, which lost 5 bases and 4 bases, there was a span of 12 bases. The primer mix had 60 Vbeta and 13 Jbeta primers. Method: immunoSEQ multiplex PCR; TCRdb's copy keeps in-frame clones and lacks some. The sample shows 170,000 or so clones, around four fifths of them seen only once. The sequenced sample was PBMCs. The rearrangement joins TRBV18 to TRBJ2-1; no firm D call. The source is a girl under 18 in good health and CMV-seropositive. CDR3 sequence (DNA): TGTGCCAGCTCATCACAACAAGATTACAATGAGCAGTTCTTC. Translation: CASSSQQDYNEQFF.